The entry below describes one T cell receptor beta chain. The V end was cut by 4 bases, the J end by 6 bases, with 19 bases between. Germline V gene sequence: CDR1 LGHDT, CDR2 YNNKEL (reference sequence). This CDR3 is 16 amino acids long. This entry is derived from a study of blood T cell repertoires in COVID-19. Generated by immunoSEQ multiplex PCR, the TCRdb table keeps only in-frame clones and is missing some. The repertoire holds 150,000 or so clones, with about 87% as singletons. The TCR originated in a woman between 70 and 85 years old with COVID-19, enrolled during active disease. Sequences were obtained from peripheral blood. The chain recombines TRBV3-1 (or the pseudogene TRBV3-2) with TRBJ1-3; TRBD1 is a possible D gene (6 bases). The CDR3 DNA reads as TGTGCCAGCAGCCTAGAGAGCGGGGGCTATCAAAACACCATATATTTT. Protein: CASSLESGGYQNTIYF.